This T cell receptor beta chain appears in the sequencing data of a study of cytomegalovirus exposure and HLA in healthy donors. Study-wide context: One earlier analysis, a look at roughly 180 million T cells, found more than 100 million unique TCR beta sequences.

With 5 bases removed from V and 2 bases from J, the gap between germline ends came to 13 bases. CDR3 length: 14 residues. Per the germline V gene, CDR1 is MNHNY and CDR2 is SVGAGI (reference sequence). The PCR contained 60 Vbeta and 13 Jbeta primers. Clones were read by immunoSEQ multiplex PCR, and TCRdb kept only the in-frame ones, dropping some. The sample lists some 110,000 clones; approximately 80% were seen once. As for this clone: Its antigen is unknown.

Study results and limitations: A highly shared variant cluster was judged a likely technical artifact. An apparent linkage of common viral pathogens to several of the most significant clusters emerged in a later analysis.

The receptor's source is a man under 40 in good health and CMV-seronegative. The source material was PBMCs. The chain is built from TRBV6-6 and TRBJ2-7; D perhaps matches TRBD1 (6 bases). CDR3 loop: CASSKGDTPYEQYF. The CDR3, as DNA: TGTGCCAGCAGTAAAGGGGACACACCCTACGAGCAGTACTTC.